The 16 T cell receptor beta chains below were found in one sample sequenced in a study of response to subunit inactivated influenza vaccine. One entry per CDR3 protein, called by TCRdb with MiXCR from the RT-PCR reads. The data contain some 520,000 distinct CDR3 sequences, 15% to 20% of them singletons. The source material was CD4+ T cells sorted from PBMCs, sampled about 24 months after vaccination. These receptors were obtained from a man aged 45 to 70 who received an inactivated influenza vaccine.

Only a few counts were recorded for this clonotype. V and J are TRBV12-3 or TRBV12-4 and TRBJ1-2; a possible D gene is TRBD1 (5 bases). This CDR3 has 14 amino acids. Between the trimmed V and J ends, which lost 3 bases and 3 bases, there was a span of 11 bases. The CDR3 loop is CASSLRGGDYGYTF. Written as DNA, the CDR3 is TGTGCCAGCAGTTTGCGGGGCGGGGACTATGGCTACACCTTC.

This clonotype was counted ten times or more. The chain recombines TRBV11-2 with TRBJ1-1; D perhaps matches TRBD1 (5 bases). The CDR3 is 12 residues long. The germline gives CDR1 SGHAT, CDR2 FQNNGV. Trimming took off 3 bases at V and 5 bases at J, with 7 bases between the two ends. CDR3 residues: CASSFGGTEAFF. The CDR3 DNA reads TGTGCCAGCAGCTTTGGGGGGACTGAAGCTTTCTTT.

This clonotype was counted many times. The chain employs TRBV20-1 and TRBJ1-1, with D perhaps TRBD1 (6 bases). The CDR3 spans 14 residues. Germline values: CDR1 DFQATT, CDR2 SNEGSKA (reference sequence). Trimming removed 2 bases from V and 0 bases from J, with 10 bases in between. The CDR3 spells CSARRDTLNTEAFF. DNA of the CDR3: TGCAGTGCTAGACGGGACACCCTGAACACTGAAGCTTTCTTT.

The chain recombines TRBV27 with TRBJ2-3; 8 bases line up with TRBD1. Germline lookup yields CDR1 MNHEY and CDR2 SMNVEV (reference sequence). V was pared by 5 bases and J by 3 bases, with 7 bases of the junction left unmatched. This CDR3 is 15 amino acids long. The DNA for the CDR3 is TGTGCCAGCAGTCGGGACAGGCAAGGGACAGATACGCAGTATTTT. This gives the protein CASSRDRQGTDTQYF.

The rearrangement uses TRBV20-1 and TRBJ2-7; 7 bases fit TRBD2. The CDR3 totals 14 residues. Germline-derived CDR1 and CDR2 are DFQATT and SNEGSKA (reference sequence). Trimming cost V 5 bases and J 5 bases; bases outside gene matches: 12. The CDR3 DNA reads TGCAGTGCTCTGGCCTCAACTAGCGTCCACGAGCAGTACTTC. Protein sequence: CSALASTSVHEQYF.

The chain is built from TRBV6-2 or TRBV6-3 and TRBJ2-7; 11 bases fit TRBD1. The junction had 10 bases not matched to a gene; V was cut back by 6 bases and J by 6 bases. Germline CDR1 and CDR2: MNHEY and SVGEGT. This CDR3 has 15 residues. Written as DNA, the CDR3 is TGTGCCAGCAGACAAGTACCCGGGACAGGGGGCGAGCAGTACTTC. It specifies CASRQVPGTGGEQYF.

This clonotype showed up many times. This sequence joins TRBV7-2 and TRBJ2-5; 9 bases agree with TRBD2. The CDR3 runs to 15 residues. Germline trimming cut 5 bases from V and 4 bases from J; bases unmatched to any gene: 8. The V gene's germline CDR1 is SGHTA and CDR2 FQGNSA. Here the CDR3 reads CASSPRISGRETQYF. As DNA, the CDR3 is TGTGCCAGCAGCCCCCGTATTAGCGGGAGAGAGACCCAGTACTTC.

There are a few counts of this clonotype. The V and J genes are TRBV20-1 and TRBJ1-6; 9 nucleotides align to TRBD1. The CDR3 totals 13 residues. J was trimmed by 6 bases and V by 5 bases; bases with no gene match: 2. CDR1 is DFQATT and CDR2 is SNEGSKA in the germline V gene (reference sequence). The CDR3 nucleotides are TGCAGTGCTTGGGACAGGGTTAATTCACCCCTCCACTTT. This gives the protein CSAWDRVNSPLHF.

This clonotype was counted a few times. This chain links TRBV12-3 or TRBV12-4 with TRBJ2-7; TRBD2 agrees at 12 bases. The CDR3 consists of 14 residues. V dropped 6 bases and J dropped 9; count of bases not matched to a gene: 9. Here the CDR3 DNA reads TGTGCCAGCAGAGCTAGCGGGAGGGCCACAGCGCAGTACTTC. Translating it yields CASRASGRATAQYF.

This clonotype has just a few counts. This CDR3 is CASSLVYGQGTYEQYF. CDR3 in DNA: TGTGCCAGCAGCTTAGTCTATGGGCAGGGAACCTACGAGCAGTACTTC. V gene TRBV11-1 combines with J gene TRBJ2-7, with a possible D match to TRBD1 (5 bases). Germline V gene sequence: CDR1 SGHAT, CDR2 FQDESV (reference sequence). The V end lost 1 base, the J end lost 2 bases, and 15 bases lay between the germline ends. This CDR3 has 16 residues.

This clonotype was seen at least ten times. The chain couples TRBV6-1 to TRBJ2-1; 8 bases fit TRBD1. J was trimmed by 6 bases and V by 5 bases; bases with no gene match: 6. Germline values: CDR1 MNHNS, CDR2 SASEGT. The CDR3 contains 14 residues. The CDR3 DNA is TGTGCCAGCAGTACACCGGACAGGGCCAATGAGCAGTTCTTC. Its translation is CASSTPDRANEQFF.

This chain links TRBV4-3 with TRBJ1-2; unclear D gene. Germline loops: CDR1 LGHNA, CDR2 YSLEER. The V end lost 0 bases, the J end lost 4 bases, and 15 bases lay between the germline ends. There are 16 residues in the CDR3. DNA of the CDR3: TGCGCCAGCAGCCAAGATAGGAGGGCCTGGGGCTATGGCTACACCTTC. It codes for CASSQDRRAWGYGYTF.

This clonotype was seen more than once but under ten times. The J gene is TRBJ1-1, the V gene TRBV5-1; D is perhaps TRBD1 (5 bases). CDR1 SGHRS and CDR2 YFSETQ come from the germline V gene. The CDR3 consists of 14 residues. Trimming removed 4 bases at V and 5 bases at J, with 15 bases between. CDR3 protein: CASSGGTEGTEAFF. CDR3 coding DNA: TGCGCCAGCAGCGGGGGGACCGAAGGGACTGAAGCTTTCTTT.

V usage is TRBV12-3 or TRBV12-4 and J usage is TRBJ2-1; 9 nucleotides align to TRBD1. The CDR3 has 15 residues. V trimming: 5 bases; J trimming: 4 bases; junction bases outside the gene matches: 6. CDR3 sequence reads: CASSRGTGMYNEQFF. The DNA of the CDR3 is TGTGCCAGCAGTCGCGGGACAGGGATGTACAATGAGCAGTTCTTC.

This clonotype appeared many times. The rearrangement joins TRBV15 to TRBJ1-3; no clear D gene. The CDR3 contains 15 residues. V lost 2 bases and J lost 2, with 10 bases in between. Germline assignment: CDR1 LNHNV and CDR2 YYDKDF (reference sequence). DNA of the CDR3: TGTGCCACCAGCAGACAGTACCCGACTGGAAACACCATATATTTT. Encoded protein: CATSRQYPTGNTIYF.

This clonotype appeared a few times. The chain has TRBV28 and TRBJ1-3, with unresolved D. Germline CDR1 and CDR2: MDHEN and SYDVKM. The ends were cut back, 11 bases at V and 0 bases at J, with 5 bases in the middle. This CDR3 comprises 11 residues. The CDR3: CAGSSGNTIYF. CDR3 DNA sequence: TGTGCCGGATCCTCTGGAAACACCATATATTTT.